These 2 T cell receptor beta chains share one sample of origin, sequenced in a study of cytomegalovirus exposure and HLA in healthy donors. The PCR contained 60 Vbeta and 13 Jbeta primers. Measured with immunoSEQ multiplex PCR; TCRdb has only the in-frame clones, and not every one. This sample has around 150,000 clones, with approximately 80% found just once. Specimen: PBMCs. The receptors here all came from a female donor in good health and CMV-seropositive.

This chain joins TRBV6-1 and TRBJ2-3; 7 bases agree with TRBD2. This CDR3 contains 18 residues. Germline lookup yields CDR1 MNHNS and CDR2 SASEGT. J gave up 0 bases and V 2 bases, and 11 bases lay outside the gene matches. This CDR3 reads CASSEFDRSGVSTDTQYF. The CDR3, as DNA: TGTGCCAGCAGTGAATTTGATAGGAGCGGGGTAAGCACAGATACGCAGTATTTT.

This clone has more than one count but fewer than ten. This chain uses TRBV18 with TRBJ2-6, with 8 bases lining up with TRBD2. Germline V gene sequence: CDR1 KGHSH, CDR2 LQKENI. V was pared by 5 bases and J by 0 bases, with 3 bases of the junction left unmatched. This CDR3 region has 16 residues. The CDR3 sequence is CASSGTRSSGANVLTF. The CDR3 DNA reads TGTGCCAGCTCAGGGACTAGGAGCTCTGGGGCCAACGTCCTGACTTTC.